In its sample, the clone carrying this T cell receptor (beta chain) was seen a few times. Its target is unknown. The entry originates in a study of T cells after yellow fever vaccination. Trimming stripped 1 base from V and 4 bases from J, with 10 bases between. Germline V lookup: CDR1 LGHDT, CDR2 YNNKEL (reference sequence). The CDR3 runs to 14 residues. A universal primer site and UMIs were added as TCR cDNA was made by 5'RACE template switching. From the 5' RACE reads, TCRdb called clonotypes with MiXCR, one entry per CDR3 protein. The sample lists 450,000 to 550,000 distinct CDR3 sequences; around a fifth were seen once. General study points: Weaker in magnitude, the secondary response showed a faster peak on day 5 versus 15.

The source was PBMCs, collected 21 days after the first yellow fever vaccination. This clonotype was sampled from a man between 18 and 29 years old who received the YFV17D yellow fever vaccine. The V and J genes are TRBV3-1 and TRBJ2-5, with D unclear. The CDR3 DNA reads TGTGCCAGCAGCCAAGTCAGGTCTCGAGAGACCCAGTACTTC. Its translation: CASSQVRSRETQYF.